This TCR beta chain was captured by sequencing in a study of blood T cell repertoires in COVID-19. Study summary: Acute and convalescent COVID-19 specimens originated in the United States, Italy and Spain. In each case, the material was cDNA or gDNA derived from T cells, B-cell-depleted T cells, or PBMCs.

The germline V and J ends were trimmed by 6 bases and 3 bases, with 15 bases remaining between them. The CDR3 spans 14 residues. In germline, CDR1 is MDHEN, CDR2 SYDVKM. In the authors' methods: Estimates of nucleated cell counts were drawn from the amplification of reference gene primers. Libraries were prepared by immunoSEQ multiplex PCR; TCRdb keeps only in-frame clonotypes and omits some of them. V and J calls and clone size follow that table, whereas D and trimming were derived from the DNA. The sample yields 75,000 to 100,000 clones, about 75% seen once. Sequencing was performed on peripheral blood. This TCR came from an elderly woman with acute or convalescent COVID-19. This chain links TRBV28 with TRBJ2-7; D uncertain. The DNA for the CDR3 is TGTGCCAGCAGCCCTGCCGGGTTCCTCTACGAGCAGTACTTC. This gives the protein CASSPAGFLYEQYF.